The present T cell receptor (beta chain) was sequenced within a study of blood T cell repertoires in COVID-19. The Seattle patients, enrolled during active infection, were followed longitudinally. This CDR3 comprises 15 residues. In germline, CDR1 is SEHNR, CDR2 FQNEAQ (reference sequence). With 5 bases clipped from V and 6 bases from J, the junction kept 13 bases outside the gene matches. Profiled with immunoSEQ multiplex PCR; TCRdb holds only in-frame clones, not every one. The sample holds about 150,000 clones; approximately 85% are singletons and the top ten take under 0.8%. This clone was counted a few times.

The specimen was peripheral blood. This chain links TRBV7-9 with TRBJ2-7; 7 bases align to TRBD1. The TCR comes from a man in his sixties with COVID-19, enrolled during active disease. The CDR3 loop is CASSPKTGTLGEQYF. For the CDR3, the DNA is TGTGCCAGCAGCCCTAAGACAGGGACCCTCGGCGAGCAGTACTTC.